Listed below are T cell receptor beta chains from one sample, sequenced in a study of T cells after yellow fever vaccination. TCRdb used MiXCR to reprocess the 5' RACE reads, holding one entry per CDR3 protein. Of hundreds of thousands of distinct CDR3 sequences in the sample, about 9.9% were seen once. The sequencing here drew on PBMCs, taken on the day of the first yellow fever vaccination. All receptors come from a man between 18 and 29 years old who received the YFV17D yellow fever vaccine. Each CDR3 is given with its conserved first and last residue. A D gene is named only where the DNA matches it firmly. Clone size is given for some rows only: seen once, a few or many times, or a class if the clone is expanded.

J gene | D gene | clone size | V gene | CDR3 protein | CDR3 DNA
TRBJ1-3 | NA | NA | TRBV3-1 | CASSQDLGGTGNTIYF | TGTGCCAGCAGCCAAGATTTGGGGGGCACTGGAAACACCATATATTTT
TRBJ2-3 | NA | NA | TRBV2 | CASSEALSDTQYF | TGTGCCAGCAGTGAAGCGCTTTCAGATACGCAGTATTTT
TRBJ1-1 | NA | few | TRBV20-1 | CSASRLNTEAFF | TGCAGTGCTAGCAGGCTGAACACTGAAGCTTTCTTT
TRBJ1-1 | NA | NA | TRBV5-1 | CASSAGPSNTEAFF | TGCGCCAGCAGCGCTGGTCCCTCAAACACTGAAGCTTTCTTT
TRBJ2-1 | NA | few | TRBV23-1 | CASSQEGQLKYNEQFF | TGCGCCAGCAGTCAAGAGGGGCAGTTAAAATACAATGAGCAGTTCTTC
TRBJ2-1 | NA | few | TRBV4-1 | CASSQDWGPQFF | TGCGCCAGCAGCCAAGATTGGGGGCCCCAGTTCTTC
TRBJ2-6 | TRBD1 | few | TRBV18 | CASSDRVLSSGANVLTF | TGTGCCAGCTCCGACAGGGTATTAAGCTCTGGGGCCAACGTCCTGACTTTC
TRBJ2-1 | NA | NA | TRBV5-1 | CASSLRHYQNNEQFF | TGCGCCAGCAGCTTGAGGCACTACCAAAACAATGAGCAGTTCTTC
TRBJ1-5 | TRBD1 | NA | TRBV20-1 | CSAGGTALTGSQPQHF | TGCAGTGCTGGTGGGACAGCCCTAACGGGTAGTCAGCCCCAGCATTTT
TRBJ2-7 | NA | many | TRBV12-3/TRBV12-4 | CASSPRRASYEQYF | TGTGCCAGCAGTCCCCGCAGGGCTTCCTACGAGCAGTACTTC
TRBJ2-5 | TRBD2 | NA | TRBV10-3 | CATQAPGGAKETQYF | TGTGCCACCCAGGCACCCGGGGGGGCTAAAGAGACCCAGTACTTC
TRBJ2-5 | NA | NA | TRBV24-1 | CATSDSGTGETQYF | TGTGCCACCAGTGACTCCGGCACCGGGGAGACCCAGTACTTC
TRBJ1-6 | NA | NA | TRBV7-8 | CASSPTEYNSPLHF | TGTGCCAGCAGCCCGACAGAGTATAATTCACCCCTCCACTTT
TRBJ2-5 | TRBD2 | NA | TRBV7-9 | CASSLRTSGGPQETQYF | TGTGCCAGCAGCTTAAGGACTAGCGGGGGACCCCAAGAGACCCAGTACTTC
TRBJ2-7 | NA | few | TRBV6-2/TRBV6-3 | CASRLGSYEQYF | TGTGCCAGCAGGCTAGGGTCCTACGAGCAGTACTTC
TRBJ1-4 | NA | NA | TRBV20-1 | CSATEGLTNEKLFF | TGCAGTGCTACGGAGGGGTTGACTAATGAAAAACTGTTTTTT
TRBJ2-1 | TRBD2 | NA | TRBV7-9 | CASSFFPSGGIDEQFF | TGTGCCAGCAGCTTCTTCCCTAGCGGGGGGATAGATGAGCAGTTCTTC
TRBJ1-3 | NA | few | TRBV7-2 | CASSPFGSGNTIYF | TGTGCCAGCAGCCCATTCGGCTCTGGAAACACCATATATTTT
TRBJ2-5 | TRBD2 | few | TRBV5-4 | CASSFYPGGSQETQYF | TGTGCCAGCAGCTTCTACCCGGGGGGGTCCCAAGAGACCCAGTACTTC
TRBJ2-5 | NA | few | TRBV5-1 | CASRAGTRGETQYF | TGCGCCAGCAGGGCCGGGACGCGGGGAGAGACCCAGTACTTC
TRBJ2-1 | TRBD2 | NA | TRBV20-1 | CSAVSGLYNEQFF | TGCAGTGCCGTTAGCGGGTTGTACAATGAGCAGTTCTTC
TRBJ2-1 | NA | NA | TRBV12-3/TRBV12-4 | CASRGQRYNEQFF | TGTGCCAGCAGAGGACAGCGTTACAATGAGCAGTTCTTC
TRBJ2-7 | NA | many | TRBV3-1 | CASSQAGAAYEQYF | TGTGCCAGCAGCCAAGCCGGGGCAGCCTACGAGCAGTACTTC
TRBJ2-5 | NA | NA | TRBV7-2 | CASSGGWTQETQYF | TGTGCCAGCAGCGGGGGCTGGACGCAAGAGACCCAGTACTTC
TRBJ2-2 | TRBD2 | NA | TRBV4-1 | CASSLLAGPANTGELFF | TGCGCCAGCAGCCTACTAGCGGGACCCGCGAACACCGGGGAGCTGTTTTTT
TRBJ2-1 | NA | few | TRBV12-3/TRBV12-4 | CASTTSRQPFGQFF | TGTGCCAGCACTACCTCGCGACAGCCTTTTGGGCAGTTCTTC
TRBJ2-5 | NA | NA | TRBV24-1 | CATSALGGTQYF | TGTGCCACCAGTGCCCTGGGAGGGACCCAGTACTTC
TRBJ1-2 | NA | few | TRBV7-2 | CASSLGAGWSYGYTF | TGTGCCAGCAGCTTAGGAGCAGGGTGGTCCTATGGCTACACCTTC
TRBJ2-1 | NA | few | TRBV24-1 | CATGTGQLMDEQFF | TGTGCCACCGGCACCGGGCAGCTGATGGATGAGCAGTTCTTC
TRBJ1-2 | NA | few | TRBV20-1 | CSARVGTSYGYTF | TGCAGTGCTAGAGTTGGGACAAGCTATGGCTACACCTTC
TRBJ1-5 | TRBD1 | NA | TRBV20-1 | CSARDRTGGYNQPQHF | TGCAGTGCTAGAGACCGGACAGGGGGCTACAATCAGCCCCAGCATTTT
TRBJ1-2 | TRBD1 | NA | TRBV14 | CASSQDPGQGSYGYTF | TGTGCCAGCAGCCAAGACCCGGGACAGGGGAGCTATGGCTACACCTTC
TRBJ2-2 | NA | many | TRBV6-2/TRBV6-3 | CASRYHENTGELFF | TGTGCCAGCCGGTACCATGAGAACACCGGGGAGCTGTTTTTT
TRBJ2-3 | NA | many | TRBV5-1 | CASSLRLDTQYF | TGCGCCAGCAGCTTGAGGCTAGATACGCAGTATTTT